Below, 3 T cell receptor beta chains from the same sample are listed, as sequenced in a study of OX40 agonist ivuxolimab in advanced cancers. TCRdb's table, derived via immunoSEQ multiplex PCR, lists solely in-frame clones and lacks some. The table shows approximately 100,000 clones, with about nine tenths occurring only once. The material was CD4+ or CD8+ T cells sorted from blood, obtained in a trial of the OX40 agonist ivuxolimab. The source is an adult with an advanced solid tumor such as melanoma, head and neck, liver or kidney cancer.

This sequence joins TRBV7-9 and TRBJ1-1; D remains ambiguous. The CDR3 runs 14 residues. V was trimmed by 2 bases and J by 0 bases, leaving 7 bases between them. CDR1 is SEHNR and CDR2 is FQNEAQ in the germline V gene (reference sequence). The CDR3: CASSLSGMNTEAFF. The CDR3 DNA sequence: TGTGCCAGCAGCTTATCGGGCATGAACACTGAAGCTTTCTTT.

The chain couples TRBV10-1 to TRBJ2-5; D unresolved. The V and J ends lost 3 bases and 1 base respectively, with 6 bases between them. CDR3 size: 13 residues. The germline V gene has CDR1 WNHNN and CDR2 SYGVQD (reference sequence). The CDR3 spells CASSDGIQETQYF. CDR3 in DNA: TGCGCCAGCAGTGATGGAATCCAAGAGACCCAGTACTTC.

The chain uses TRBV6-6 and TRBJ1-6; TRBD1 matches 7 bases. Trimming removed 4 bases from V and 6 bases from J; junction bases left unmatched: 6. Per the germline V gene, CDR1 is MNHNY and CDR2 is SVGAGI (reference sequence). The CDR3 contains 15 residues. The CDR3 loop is CASSSPRDSNSPLHF. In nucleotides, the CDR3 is TGTGCCAGCAGTTCTCCCCGGGACAGTAATTCACCCCTCCACTTT.